These 25 T cell receptor beta chains were sequenced from one sample in a study of PD-1 blockade in classical Hodgkin lymphoma. Time point described: cycle 4 day 1 (C4D1), after six to seven weeks of nivolumab. Every patient had relapsed following autologous stem cell transplantation, and cohorts differed in brentuximab vedotin exposure. The study isolated CD8+ T cells from thawed PBMCs by magnetic negative selection. The method was immunoSEQ multiplex PCR; TCRdb's version includes in-frame clones alone and lacks a portion of them. The table has 4,000 or so clones, around 66% seen once. The material was CD8+ T cells from blood, obtained before the fourth cycle of nivolumab. The receptors were gathered from a human donor with classical Hodgkin lymphoma.

This CDR3 reads CATRETGLYEQYF. The CDR3 region has the DNA TGTGCCACTCGAGAGACTGGACTCTACGAGCAGTACTTC. The rearrangement uses TRBV10-3 and TRBJ2-7, with D maybe TRBD2 (5 bases). V gave up 10 bases and J gave up 3 bases, with 16 bases separating them. The CDR3 has 13 residues. Germline V gene data show CDR1 as ENHRY and CDR2 as SYGVKD.

The rearrangement links TRBV30 to TRBJ1-2, with 7 nucleotides matching TRBD1. This CDR3 is built from 12 residues. Per germline, CDR1 GTSNPN and CDR2 SVGIG (reference sequence). V dropped 5 bases and J dropped 4; count of bases not matched to a gene: 4. The CDR3 DNA reads TGTGCCTGGTCACAGGGGTCCTATGGCTACACCTTC. Its translation: CAWSQGSYGYTF.

The rearrangement joins TRBV27 to TRBJ1-1; D is unresolved. Trimming pared 6 bases from V and 1 base from J, leaving 12 bases between. The CDR3 totals 14 residues. From germline, CDR1 is MNHEY and CDR2 SMNVEV (reference sequence). The DNA of the CDR3 is TGTGCCAGCAGGTCACTAAGCTCGAACACTGAAGCTTTCTTT. Protein product: CASRSLSSNTEAFF.

This clone has a handful of counts. The rearrangement joins TRBV5-6 to TRBJ1-2; the D is unclear. V lost 2 bases, J lost 6 bases, and 17 bases lay in between. This CDR3 is 15 amino acids long. Germline V gene data show CDR1 as SGHDT and CDR2 as YYEEEE. CDR3 region: CASSFEAPARHGYTF. The CDR3 DNA reads as TGTGCCAGCAGCTTCGAGGCCCCCGCCCGGCATGGCTACACCTTC.

V usage is TRBV6-5 and J usage is TRBJ2-7; TRBD2 aligns across 7 bases. The CDR3 totals 14 residues. From germline, CDR1 is MNHEY and CDR2 SVGAGI. The V gene end was trimmed by 2 bases and the J gene end by 6 bases; junction bases not matched to a gene: 7. In DNA form, the CDR3 reads TGTGCCAGCAGTTACAATCGGGGAGGGTCCGAGCAGTACTTC. This codes for CASSYNRGGSEQYF.

The chain couples TRBV7-3 to TRBJ2-1; the D gene is possibly TRBD2 (6 bases). V gave up 7 bases and J gave up 5 bases, with 18 bases separating them. This CDR3 comprises 15 residues. Germline assignment: CDR1 SGHTA and CDR2 FQGTGA. The CDR3 DNA reads as TGTGCCAGCACCCCGCTCGGTGGGGAGGACAATGAGCAGTTCTTC. This sequence encodes CASTPLGGEDNEQFF.

The gene calls are TRBV4-3 and TRBJ2-4; no firm D call. CDR1 is LGHNA, CDR2 YSLEER, per germline. This CDR3 has 15 residues. V lost 0 bases, J lost 4 bases, and 10 bases lay in between. Here the CDR3 DNA reads TGCGCCAGCAGCCAAGAATGGCGGTCTAAAAACATTCAGTACTTC. The encoded protein is CASSQEWRSKNIQYF.

Comments on this clone: Other DNA sequences within the sample encode an identical CDR3. The chain combines TRBV7-9 with TRBJ2-7; 7 bases map to TRBD1. Looked up from germline, CDR1 is SEHNR and CDR2 is FQNEAQ (reference sequence). The ends lost 6 bases at V and 3 bases at J; junction bases unmatched: 5. CDR3 length: 13 amino acids. CDR3 sequence: CASSDRTGYEQYF. The CDR3 nucleotides are TGTGCCAGCAGTGATCGGACAGGCTACGAGCAGTACTTC. Full variable domain (missing parts from reference TRBV7-9 and TRBJ2-7): DTGVSQNPRHKITKRGQNVTFRCDPISEHNRLYWYRQTLGQGPEFLTYFQNEAQLEKSRLLSDRFSAERPKGSFSTLEIQRTEQGDSAMYLCASSDRTGYEQYFGPGTRLTVT.

A few counts support this clone. The chain has TRBV5-5 and TRBJ1-2; no definite D call. The germline V gene encodes CDR1 SGHKS and CDR2 YYEKEE (reference sequence). The CDR3 is 13 amino acids. Between the trimmed V and J ends, which lost 0 bases and 3 bases, there was a span of 6 bases. CDR3 region: CASSLEADYGYTF. CDR3 DNA sequence: TGTGCCAGCAGCTTGGAGGCAGACTATGGCTACACCTTC.

This clone was seen a few times. The V gene is TRBV6-6, the J gene TRBJ2-7; 11 positions agree with TRBD2. The CDR3 is made up of 16 amino acids. The germline CDR1 and CDR2 sequences are MNHNY and SVGAGI (reference sequence). The junction had 11 bases not matched to a gene; V was cut back by 5 bases and J by 5 bases. The CDR3 DNA reads as TGTGCCAGCAGTACCCCACTAGCGGGAGACTACGACGAGCAGTACTTC. This encodes CASSTPLAGDYDEQYF.

The V call is TRBV2, the J call TRBJ2-3, with 10 bases that match TRBD2. The V and J ends lost 6 bases and 0 bases, in that order; junction bases with no gene match: 12. Germline V gene lookup returns CDR1 SNHLY and CDR2 FYNNEI. This CDR3 region has 18 residues. CDR3 bases: TGTGCCAGCAGCCAAGGGCTAGCGGGAGAGATAAGCACAGATACGCAGTATTTT. Translating gives CASSQGLAGEISTDTQYF. Full variable domain (outside the CDR3, taken from reference TRBV2 and TRBJ2-3): EPEVTQTPSHQVTQMGQEVILRCVPISNHLYFYWYRQILGQKVEFLVSFYNNEISEKSEIFDDQFSVERPDGSNFTLKIRSTKLEDSAMYFCASSQGLAGEISTDTQYFGPGTRLTVL.

The chain is built from TRBV4-3 and TRBJ2-2, with D perhaps matching TRBD1 (6 bases). The CDR3 sequence is 17 residues long. V was trimmed by 1 base and J by 3 bases, leaving 15 bases between them. Germline V CDR1 and CDR2: LGHNA, YSLEER. The CDR3 DNA sequence: TGCGCCAGCAGCCAAGGGCTGACGGGACAAGACACCGGGGAGCTGTTTTTT. Amino acid sequence: CASSQGLTGQDTGELFF.

The chain links TRBV6-8 to TRBJ1-2; unclear D gene. CDR1 is MNHGY, CDR2 SAAAGT, per germline. V was clipped by 5 bases and J by 2 bases, with 12 bases between them. This CDR3 comprises 14 residues. This chain's CDR3 is CASSPDGGNYGYTF. The DNA for the CDR3 is TGTGCCAGCAGTCCAGACGGTGGCAACTATGGCTACACCTTC.

This chain uses TRBV18 with TRBJ2-7, with D perhaps matching TRBD1 (5 bases). CDR1 and CDR2 from the germline V gene are KGHSH and LQKENI. This CDR3 is built from 13 residues. V dropped 3 bases and J dropped 7 bases, with 13 bases sitting between them. In DNA form, the CDR3 reads TGTGCCAGCTCACCGGGGCCACTCTCGGAGCAGTACTTC. This encodes CASSPGPLSEQYF.

This clone is a singleton in its sample. The chain has TRBV7-9 and TRBJ1-2; D possibly corresponds to TRBD1 (6 bases). V was pared by 1 base and J by 5 bases, with 17 bases between. Germline CDR1 reads SEHNR; CDR2 reads FQNEAQ (reference sequence). The CDR3 is 16 amino acids. The CDR3 spells CASSLEGTLSLYGYTF. In DNA, the CDR3 is TGTGCCAGCAGCTTAGAGGGGACACTCTCCCTATATGGCTACACCTTC.

This clone is labeled medium-sized (0.01 to 0.1%). The chain employs TRBV5-4 and TRBJ2-7; 13 bases line up with TRBD2. This CDR3 has 14 amino acids. Germline V gene data show CDR1 as SGHNT and CDR2 as YYREEE (reference sequence). The junction had 6 bases not matched to a gene; V was cut back by 9 bases and J by 3 bases. In DNA form, the CDR3 reads TGTGCCATAGGGACTAGCGGGGAACTCTACGAGCAGTACTTC. Translated: CAIGTSGELYEQYF.

The V gene is TRBV7-6, the J gene TRBJ2-7, with 7 bases fitting TRBD1. Trimming at V came to 3 bases and at J to 0 bases, leaving 2 bases not matched to a gene. Germline V gene data show CDR1 as SGHVS and CDR2 as FNYEAQ. The CDR3 sequence is 14 residues long. The CDR3 loop is CASSFGTDSYEQYF. CDR3 bases: TGTGCCAGCAGCTTCGGGACAGACTCCTACGAGCAGTACTTC. The full variable domain, completed using reference TRBV7-6 and TRBJ2-7, is GAGVSQSPRYKVTKRGQDVALRCDPISGHVSLYWYRQALGQGPEFLTYFNYEAQQDKSGLPNDRFSAERPEGSISTLTIQRTEQRDSAMYRCASSFGTDSYEQYFGPGTRLTVT.

This chain connects TRBV7-9 to TRBJ1-4, with unresolved D. CDR3 size: 15 residues. Looked up from germline, CDR1 is SEHNR and CDR2 is FQNEAQ (reference sequence). Deletions cut 4 bases from V and 0 bases from J, with 9 bases between. CDR3 coding DNA: TGTGCCAGCAGCTGGGCAGTTGCAACTAATGAAAAACTGTTTTTT. It specifies CASSWAVATNEKLFF.

The chain employs TRBV5-6 and TRBJ2-1, with no clear D. V lost 0 bases, J lost 6 bases, and 19 bases lay in between. Germline V gives CDR1 SGHDT, CDR2 YYEEEE. This CDR3 spans 17 amino acids. CDR3 amino acids: CASSLGQSHYLGNEQFF. As DNA, the CDR3 is TGTGCCAGCAGCTTGGGGCAGTCCCACTACCTGGGCAATGAGCAGTTCTTC. The full variable domain, rest sourced from reference TRBV5-6 and TRBJ2-1, is DAGVTQSPTHLIKTRGQQVTLRCSPKSGHDTVSWYQQALGQGPQFIFQYYEEEERQRGNFPDRFSGHQFPNYSSELNVNALLLGDSALYLCASSLGQSHYLGNEQFFGPGTRLTVL.

V usage is TRBV28 and J usage is TRBJ1-2; 9 bases are shared with TRBD1. Per germline, CDR1 MDHEN and CDR2 SYDVKM. The CDR3 has 14 amino acids. V lost 3 bases to trimming and J lost 4 bases; unmatched junction nucleotides: 3. The CDR3 is CASSFAGQGYGYTF. The CDR3, as DNA: TGTGCCAGCAGTTTTGCGGGACAGGGCTATGGCTACACCTTC.

The chain has TRBV30 and TRBJ1-2; no firm D call. With 2 bases removed from V and 4 bases from J, the gap between germline ends came to 14 bases. From germline, CDR1 is GTSNPN and CDR2 SVGIG (reference sequence). The CDR3 contains 14 residues. CDR3 protein: CAWSKVSETYGYTF. The CDR3 DNA reads as TGTGCCTGGAGTAAGGTCTCCGAGACCTATGGCTACACCTTC.

The chain has TRBV4-2 and TRBJ2-7; D is unclear. V dropped 1 base and J dropped 2 bases, with 3 bases sitting between them. Germline assignment: CDR1 LGHNA and CDR2 YNFKEQ. This CDR3 region has 12 residues. CDR3: CASSQVPYEQYF. The CDR3 nucleotides are TGTGCCAGCAGCCAAGTTCCCTACGAGCAGTACTTC.

As for this clone: Germline and junction disagree at one end, which may indicate a read error. The V gene is TRBV4-3, the J gene TRBJ1-1; a weak D match, TRBD1 (6 bases). The CDR3 consists of 14 residues. Germline lookup yields CDR1 LGHNA and CDR2 YSLEER. CDR3 DNA sequence: TGCGCCAGCAGCAAAGAGACAGGGAACACTGAAGCTTTCTTT. Translating gives CASSKETGNTEAFF.

V and J are TRBV6-5 and TRBJ1-4; a weak D match, TRBD1 (5 bases). The germline V and J ends were trimmed by 2 bases and 7 bases, with 11 bases remaining between them. Per germline, CDR1 MNHEY and CDR2 SVGAGI. The CDR3 contains 14 residues. Here the CDR3 reads CASSYGRDPEKLFF. In DNA, the CDR3 is TGTGCCAGCAGTTACGGCAGGGATCCTGAAAAACTGTTTTTT.

This clone showed up just a few times. The chain employs TRBV4-3 and TRBJ2-7; D tentatively fits TRBD1 or TRBD2 (5 bases each). Germline assignment: CDR1 LGHNA and CDR2 YSLEER. V shed 1 base and J shed 3 bases, with 7 bases lying between them. The CDR3 consists of 13 residues. The CDR3 sequence is CASSQGDGYEQYF. CDR3 coding DNA: TGCGCCAGCAGCCAAGGGGACGGCTACGAGCAGTACTTC.